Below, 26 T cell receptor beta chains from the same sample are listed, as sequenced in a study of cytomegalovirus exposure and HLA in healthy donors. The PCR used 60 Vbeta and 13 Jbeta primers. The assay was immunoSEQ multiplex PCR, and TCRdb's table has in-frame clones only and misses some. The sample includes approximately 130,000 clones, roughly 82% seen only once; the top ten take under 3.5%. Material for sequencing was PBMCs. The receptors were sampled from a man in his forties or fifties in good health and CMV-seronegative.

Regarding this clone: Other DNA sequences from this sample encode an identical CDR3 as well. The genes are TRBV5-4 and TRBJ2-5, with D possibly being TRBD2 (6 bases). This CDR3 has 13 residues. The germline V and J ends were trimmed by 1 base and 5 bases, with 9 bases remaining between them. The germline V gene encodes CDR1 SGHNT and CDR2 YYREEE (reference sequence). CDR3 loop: CASSLPGRETQYF. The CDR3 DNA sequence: TGTGCCAGCAGCTTGCCAGGGAGGGAGACCCAGTACTTC. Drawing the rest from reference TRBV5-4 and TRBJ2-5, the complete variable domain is ETGVTQSPTHLIKTRGQQVTLRCSSQSGHNTVSWYQQALGQGPQFIFQYYREEENGRGNFPPRFSGLQFPNYSSELNVNALELDDSALYLCASSLPGRETQYFGPGTRLLVL.

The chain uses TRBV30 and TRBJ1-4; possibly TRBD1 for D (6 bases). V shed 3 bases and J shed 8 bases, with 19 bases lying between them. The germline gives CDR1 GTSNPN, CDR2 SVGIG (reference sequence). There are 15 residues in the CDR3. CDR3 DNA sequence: TGTGCCTGGAGCCCCCCGGGGGGGCGCCGGGAAAAACTGTTTTTT. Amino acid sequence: CAWSPPGGRREKLFF.

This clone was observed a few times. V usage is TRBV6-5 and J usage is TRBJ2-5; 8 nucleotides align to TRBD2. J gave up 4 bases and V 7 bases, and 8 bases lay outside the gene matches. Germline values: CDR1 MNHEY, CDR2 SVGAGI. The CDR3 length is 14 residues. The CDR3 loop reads CASTVGRGAETQYF. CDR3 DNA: TGTGCCAGCACAGTAGGGCGGGGGGCAGAGACCCAGTACTTC.

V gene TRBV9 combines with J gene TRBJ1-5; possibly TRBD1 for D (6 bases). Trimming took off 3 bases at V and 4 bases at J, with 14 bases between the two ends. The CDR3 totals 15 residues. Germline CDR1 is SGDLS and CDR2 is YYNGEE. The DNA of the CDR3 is TGTGCCAGCAGCGCCGGGGGGGCATCTAATCAGCCCCAGCATTTT. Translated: CASSAGGASNQPQHF.

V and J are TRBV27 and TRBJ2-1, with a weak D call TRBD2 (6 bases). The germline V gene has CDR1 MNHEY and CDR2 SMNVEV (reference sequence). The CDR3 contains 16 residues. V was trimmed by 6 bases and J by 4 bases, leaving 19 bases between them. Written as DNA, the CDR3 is TGTGCCAGCAGGCGCAACCGGGAGAATTTTTACAATGAGCAGTTCTTC. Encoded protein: CASRRNRENFYNEQFF.

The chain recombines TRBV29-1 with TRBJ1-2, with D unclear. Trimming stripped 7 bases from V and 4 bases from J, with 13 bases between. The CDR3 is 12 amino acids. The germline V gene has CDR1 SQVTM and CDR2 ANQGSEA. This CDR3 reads CSAQTVSYGYTF. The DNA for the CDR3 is TGCAGCGCCCAAACGGTTTCCTATGGCTACACCTTC. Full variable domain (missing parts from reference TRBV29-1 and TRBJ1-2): SAVISQKPSRDICQRGTSLTIQCQVDSQVTMMFWYRQQPGQSLTLIATANQGSEATYESGFVIDKFPISRPNLTFSTLTVSNMSPEDSSIYLCSAQTVSYGYTFGSGTRLTVV.

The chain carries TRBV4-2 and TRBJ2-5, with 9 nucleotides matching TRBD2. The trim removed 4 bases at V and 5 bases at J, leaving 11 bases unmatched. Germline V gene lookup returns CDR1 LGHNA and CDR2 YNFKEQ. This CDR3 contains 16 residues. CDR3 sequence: CASSPGGLALIETQYF. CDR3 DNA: TGTGCCAGCAGCCCCGGCGGACTAGCGCTCATTGAGACCCAGTACTTC.

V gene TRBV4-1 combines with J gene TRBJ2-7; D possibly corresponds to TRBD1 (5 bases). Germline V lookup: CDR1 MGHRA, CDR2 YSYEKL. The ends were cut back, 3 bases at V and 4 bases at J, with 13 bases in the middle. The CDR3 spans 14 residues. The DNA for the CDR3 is TGCGCCAGCAGCCACGTAGGGGATGGGTACGAGCAGTACTTC. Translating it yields CASSHVGDGYEQYF.

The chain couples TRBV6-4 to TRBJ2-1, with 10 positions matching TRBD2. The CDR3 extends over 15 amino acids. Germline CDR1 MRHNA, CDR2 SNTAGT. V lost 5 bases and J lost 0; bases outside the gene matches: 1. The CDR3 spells CASSTSGDSYNEQFF. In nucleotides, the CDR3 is TGTGCCAGCAGTACTAGCGGGGACTCCTACAATGAGCAGTTCTTC.

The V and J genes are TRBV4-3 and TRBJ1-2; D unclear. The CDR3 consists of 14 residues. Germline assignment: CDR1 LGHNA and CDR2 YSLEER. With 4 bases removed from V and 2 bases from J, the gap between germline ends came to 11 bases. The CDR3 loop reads CASSRNFENYGYTF. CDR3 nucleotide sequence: TGCGCCAGCAGCCGCAATTTTGAGAACTATGGCTACACCTTC.

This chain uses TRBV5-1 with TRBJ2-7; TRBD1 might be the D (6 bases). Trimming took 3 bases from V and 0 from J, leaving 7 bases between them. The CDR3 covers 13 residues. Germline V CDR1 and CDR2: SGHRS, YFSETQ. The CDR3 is CASSWDTSYEQYF. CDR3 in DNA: TGCGCCAGCAGCTGGGACACCTCCTACGAGCAGTACTTC.

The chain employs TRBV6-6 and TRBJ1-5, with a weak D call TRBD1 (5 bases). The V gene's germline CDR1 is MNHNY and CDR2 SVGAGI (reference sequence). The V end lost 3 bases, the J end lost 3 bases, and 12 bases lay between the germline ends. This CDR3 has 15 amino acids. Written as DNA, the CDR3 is TGTGCCAGCAGTTATCTCGGCAGGGACAATCAGCCCCAGCATTTT. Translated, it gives CASSYLGRDNQPQHF.

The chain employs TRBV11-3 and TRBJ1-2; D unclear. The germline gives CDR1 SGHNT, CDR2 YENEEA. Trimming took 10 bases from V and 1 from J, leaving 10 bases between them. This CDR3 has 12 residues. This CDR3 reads CAMRGINYGYTF. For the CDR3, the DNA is TGTGCCATGAGAGGGATTAACTATGGCTACACCTTC.

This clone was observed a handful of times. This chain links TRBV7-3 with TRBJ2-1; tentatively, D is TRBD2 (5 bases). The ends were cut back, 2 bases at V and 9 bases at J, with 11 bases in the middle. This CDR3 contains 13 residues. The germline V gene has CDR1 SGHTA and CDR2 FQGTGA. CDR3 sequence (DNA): TGTGCCAGCAGCTTAGTGTCGGGGTTTGAGCAGTTCTTC. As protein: CASSLVSGFEQFF.

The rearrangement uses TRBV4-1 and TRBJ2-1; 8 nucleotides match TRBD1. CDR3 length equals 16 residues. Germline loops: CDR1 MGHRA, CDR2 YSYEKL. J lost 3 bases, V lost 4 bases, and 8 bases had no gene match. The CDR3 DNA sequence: TGCGCCAGCAGCCCAACCACCGGGACAGGCTACAATGAGCAGTTCTTC. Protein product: CASSPTTGTGYNEQFF.

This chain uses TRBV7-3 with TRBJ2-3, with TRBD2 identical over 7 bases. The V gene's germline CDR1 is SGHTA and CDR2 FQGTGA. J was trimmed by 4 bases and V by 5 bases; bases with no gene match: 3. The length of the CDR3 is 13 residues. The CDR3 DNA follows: TGTGCCAGCAGCCCCACTAGCGCAGATACGCAGTATTTT. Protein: CASSPTSADTQYF.

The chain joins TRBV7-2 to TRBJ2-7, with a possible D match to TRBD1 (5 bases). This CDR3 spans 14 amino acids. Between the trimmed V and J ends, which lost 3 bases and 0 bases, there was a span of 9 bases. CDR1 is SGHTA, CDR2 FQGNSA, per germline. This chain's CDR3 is CASSFGRDSYEQYF. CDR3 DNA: TGTGCCAGCAGCTTCGGCAGGGACTCCTACGAGCAGTACTTC.

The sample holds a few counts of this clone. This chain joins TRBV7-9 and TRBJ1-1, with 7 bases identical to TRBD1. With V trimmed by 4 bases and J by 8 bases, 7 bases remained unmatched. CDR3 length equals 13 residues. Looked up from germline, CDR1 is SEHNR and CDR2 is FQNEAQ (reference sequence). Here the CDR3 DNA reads TGTGCCAGCAGCTCCAGACAGGGCCAGGAAGCTTTCTTT. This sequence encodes CASSSRQGQEAFF. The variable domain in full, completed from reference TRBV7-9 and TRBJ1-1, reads DTGVSQNPRHKITKRGQNVTFRCDPISEHNRLYWYRQTLGQGPEFLTYFQNEAQLEKSRLLSDRFSAERPKGSFSTLEIQRTEQGDSAMYLCASSSRQGQEAFFGQGTRLTVV.

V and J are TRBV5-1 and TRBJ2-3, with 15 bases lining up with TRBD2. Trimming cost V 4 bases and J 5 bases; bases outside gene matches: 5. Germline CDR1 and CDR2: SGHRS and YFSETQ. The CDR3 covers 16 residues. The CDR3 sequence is CASSRTSGGAEDTQYF. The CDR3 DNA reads TGCGCCAGCAGCCGGACTAGCGGGGGGGCCGAAGATACGCAGTATTTT. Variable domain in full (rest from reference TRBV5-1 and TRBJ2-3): KAGVTQTPRYLIKTRGQQVTLSCSPISGHRSVSWYQQTPGQGLQFLFEYFSETQRNKGNFPGRFSGRQFSNSRSEMNVSTLELGDSALYLCASSRTSGGAEDTQYFGPGTRLTVL.

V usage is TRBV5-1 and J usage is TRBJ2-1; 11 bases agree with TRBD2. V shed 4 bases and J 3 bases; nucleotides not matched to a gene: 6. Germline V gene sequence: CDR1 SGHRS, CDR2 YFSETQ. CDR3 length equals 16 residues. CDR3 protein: CASSPSLAGVYNEQFF. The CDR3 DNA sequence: TGCGCCAGCAGCCCGTCACTAGCGGGGGTCTACAATGAGCAGTTCTTC.

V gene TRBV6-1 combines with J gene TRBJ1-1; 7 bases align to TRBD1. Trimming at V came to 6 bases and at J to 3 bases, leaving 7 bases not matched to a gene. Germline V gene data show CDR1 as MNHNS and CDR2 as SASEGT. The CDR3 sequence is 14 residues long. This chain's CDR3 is CASSLIDRDTEAFF. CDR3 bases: TGTGCCAGCAGCTTAATTGACAGGGACACTGAAGCTTTCTTT.

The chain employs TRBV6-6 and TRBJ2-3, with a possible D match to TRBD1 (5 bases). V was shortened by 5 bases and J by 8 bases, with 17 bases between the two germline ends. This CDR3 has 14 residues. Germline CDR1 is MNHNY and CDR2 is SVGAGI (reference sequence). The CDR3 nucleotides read TGTGCCAGCAGTCCCAGGGTGTCGCTAGGTACGCAGTATTTT. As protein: CASSPRVSLGTQYF.

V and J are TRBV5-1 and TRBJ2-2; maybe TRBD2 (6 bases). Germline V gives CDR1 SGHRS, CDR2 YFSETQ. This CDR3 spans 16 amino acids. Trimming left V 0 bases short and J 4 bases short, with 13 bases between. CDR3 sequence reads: CASSLAGTSSTGELFF. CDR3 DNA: TGCGCCAGCAGCTTGGCCGGGACTTCTTCCACCGGGGAGCTGTTTTTT.

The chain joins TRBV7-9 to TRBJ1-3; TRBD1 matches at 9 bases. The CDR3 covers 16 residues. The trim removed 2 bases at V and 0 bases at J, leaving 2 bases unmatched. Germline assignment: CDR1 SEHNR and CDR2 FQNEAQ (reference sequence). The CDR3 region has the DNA TGTGCCAGCAGCTTAAGGACAGGGGCCTCTGGAAACACCATATATTTT. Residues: CASSLRTGASGNTIYF.

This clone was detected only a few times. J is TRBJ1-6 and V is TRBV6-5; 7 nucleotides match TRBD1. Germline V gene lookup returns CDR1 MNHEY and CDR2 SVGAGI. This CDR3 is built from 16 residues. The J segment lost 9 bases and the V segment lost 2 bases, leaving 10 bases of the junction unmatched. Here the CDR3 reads CASSYDSFNRGSPLHF. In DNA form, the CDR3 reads TGTGCCAGCAGTTACGACTCATTTAACAGGGGTTCACCCCTCCACTTT.

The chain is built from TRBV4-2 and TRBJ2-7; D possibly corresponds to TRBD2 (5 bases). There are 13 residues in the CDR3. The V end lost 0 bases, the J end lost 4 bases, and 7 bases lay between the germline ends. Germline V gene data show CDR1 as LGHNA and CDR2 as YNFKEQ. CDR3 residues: CASSQDREYEQYF. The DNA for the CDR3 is TGTGCCAGCAGCCAAGATAGGGAGTACGAGCAGTACTTC.